One and the same sample provided the 20 T cell receptor beta chains below, sequenced in a study of CD4 T cells in relation to SARS-CoV-2 and coronaviruses. Data came from immunoSEQ multiplex PCR; TCRdb stores just in-frame clones and leaves some out. This sample has 20,000 to 30,000 clones; more than 60% occur once, and the top ten carry 10%. Before the COVID-19 pandemic, during about 2010-2018, CD4+ T cells were taken from unexposed donors. CD4+ T cells were isolated from the cells after around eleven days of culture. These receptors have no known antigen. Sequenced input: CD4+ T cells from PBMCs, cultured in vitro. These receptors came from a human donor in good health.

The chain uses TRBV3-1 (or the pseudogene TRBV3-2) and TRBJ2-7; D call uncertain. CDR1 and CDR2 from the germline V gene are LGHDT and YNNKEL (reference sequence). V was cut by 4 bases and J by 0 bases, with 10 bases left in between. CDR3 size: 14 residues. The CDR3 coding sequence is TGTGCCAGCAGCCTTAGTGGCAGCTCCTACGAGCAGTACTTC. It encodes CASSLSGSSYEQYF.

This clone was recorded once. The J gene is TRBJ2-1, the V gene TRBV19; TRBD1 is a possible D gene (6 bases). The CDR3 sequence is 13 residues long. Per the germline V gene, CDR1 is LNHDA and CDR2 is SQIVND (reference sequence). V shed 9 bases and J shed 4 bases, with 13 bases lying between them. CDR3: CASHQQGYNEQFF. The CDR3 nucleotides read TGTGCCAGCCACCAACAGGGTTACAATGAGCAGTTCTTC.

This clone has a handful of counts. This chain joins TRBV7-2 and TRBJ1-5, with D possibly being TRBD1 (5 bases). The CDR3 extends over 16 amino acids. CDR1 SGHTA and CDR2 FQGNSA come from the germline V gene. V lost 2 bases and J 2 bases, leaving 13 bases between the germline ends. The CDR3 loop reads CASSLWMGGGNQPQHF. The CDR3 nucleotides read TGTGCCAGCAGCTTATGGATGGGAGGGGGCAATCAGCCCCAGCATTTT.

This sequence joins TRBV27 and TRBJ2-5; D is ambiguous. V was clipped by 3 bases and J by 1 base, with 9 bases between them. This CDR3 is 14 amino acids long. Germline V gene sequence: CDR1 MNHEY, CDR2 SMNVEV (reference sequence). The CDR3 region is CASSFSPLQETQYF. The CDR3 DNA follows: TGTGCCAGCAGTTTCTCCCCCCTCCAAGAGACCCAGTACTTC.

This chain links TRBV18 with TRBJ1-2; 10 bases agree with TRBD1. Per the germline V gene, CDR1 is KGHSH and CDR2 is LQKENI. Trimming removed 1 base from V and 8 bases from J; junction bases left unmatched: 4. CDR3 length equals 14 residues. CDR3 DNA sequence: TGTGCCAGCTCACCACAGGGGACAGGGGAAGGCTACACCTTC. Amino acids: CASSPQGTGEGYTF.

The CDR3 DNA reads TGTGCCAGCAGTGAAAGGGGGGGGCTCATTGAAAAACTGTTTTTT. Protein product: CASSERGGLIEKLFF. The gene calls are TRBV2 and TRBJ1-4; D perhaps matches TRBD1 (6 bases). CDR1 and CDR2 (germline): SNHLY, FYNNEI. The CDR3 runs 15 residues. Trimming took 2 bases from V and 7 from J, leaving 14 bases between them.

This clone was seen a single time. This chain uses TRBV11-3 with TRBJ2-1; 8 bases map to TRBD2. Germline assignment: CDR1 SGHNT and CDR2 YENEEA. The CDR3 covers 15 residues. J lost 0 bases, V lost 3 bases, and 1 base had no gene match. DNA for the CDR3: TGTGCCAGCAGCTTTAGCGGGAACTCCTACAATGAGCAGTTCTTC. Protein sequence: CASSFSGNSYNEQFF.

There are a few counts of this clone. The CDR3 DNA reads TGTGCCAGCAGCTCAACAGGGCGCTACGAGCAGTACTTC. Translating gives CASSSTGRYEQYF. The chain has TRBV5-6 and TRBJ2-7; possibly TRBD1 for D (6 bases). Trimming cost V 3 bases and J 3 bases, with 10 bases left between them. Germline assignment: CDR1 SGHDT and CDR2 YYEEEE. The CDR3 runs 13 residues.

The chain has TRBV6-5 and TRBJ1-5; D unresolved. Germline V lookup: CDR1 MNHEY, CDR2 SVGAGI. With 5 bases removed from V and 3 bases from J, the gap between germline ends came to 14 bases. This CDR3 region has 15 residues. CDR3 loop: CASSRNDRANQPQHF. CDR3 DNA sequence: TGTGCCAGCAGTCGGAACGATCGGGCCAATCAGCCCCAGCATTTT.

This chain joins TRBV4-1 and TRBJ2-6, with no clear D. Germline V lookup: CDR1 MGHRA, CDR2 YSYEKL. The CDR3 loop spans 18 amino acids. Trimming stripped 1 base from V and 3 bases from J, with 16 bases between. The CDR3 DNA reads TGCGCCAGCAGCCAAGTTTCCGGCCTGGAAGTTGGGGCCAACGTCCTGACTTTC. The encoded protein is CASSQVSGLEVGANVLTF.

In nucleotides, the CDR3 is TGTGCCAGCAGCCAAGTTGACGGCCTGGAGTACTTC. Amino acid sequence: CASSQVDGLEYF. V usage is TRBV3-1 (or the pseudogene TRBV3-2) and J usage is TRBJ2-7; D is unresolved. Germline CDR1 LGHDT, CDR2 YNNKEL (reference sequence). Trimming took off 1 base at V and 11 bases at J, with 12 bases between the two ends. This CDR3 comprises 12 residues.

This clone was recorded only once. J is TRBJ1-2 and V is TRBV2; D unclear. The CDR3 runs to 11 residues. CDR1 and CDR2 from the germline V gene are SNHLY and FYNNEI. V was cut by 1 base and J by 8 bases, with 5 bases left in between. The CDR3 spells CASSEVGGYTF. The CDR3 bases are TGTGCCAGCAGTGAAGTTGGGGGCTACACCTTC.

The chain joins TRBV3-1 (or the pseudogene TRBV3-2) to TRBJ2-3; D is possibly TRBD2 (6 bases). The CDR3 totals 15 residues. The germline V and J ends were trimmed by 1 base and 4 bases, with 12 bases remaining between them. CDR1 is LGHDT, CDR2 YNNKEL, per germline (reference sequence). CDR3 region: CASSQAGRGADTQYF. As DNA, the CDR3 is TGTGCCAGCAGCCAAGCCGGGCGGGGCGCAGATACGCAGTATTTT.

The chain uses TRBV6-5 and TRBJ1-2, with D uncertain. The CDR3 extends over 16 amino acids. V was shortened by 2 bases and J by 5 bases, with 18 bases between the two germline ends. Germline CDR1 MNHEY, CDR2 SVGAGI. This CDR3 reads CASSYASDPPSYGYTF. The CDR3 DNA is TGTGCCAGCAGTTACGCCTCTGATCCACCATCATATGGCTACACCTTC.

The chain combines TRBV3-1 (or the pseudogene TRBV3-2) with TRBJ1-2; the D gene is possibly TRBD1 (6 bases). The germline gives CDR1 LGHDT, CDR2 YNNKEL (reference sequence). The CDR3 is 12 amino acids. Deletions cut 1 base from V and 7 bases from J, with 7 bases between. CDR3 protein: CASSQGQAGYTF. CDR3 sequence (DNA): TGTGCCAGCAGCCAAGGACAGGCTGGCTACACCTTC.

This clone was observed a few times. V is TRBV19 and J is TRBJ2-3; the D gene is possibly TRBD1 (5 bases). From germline, CDR1 is LNHDA and CDR2 SQIVND (reference sequence). This CDR3 has 14 residues. Trimming pared 4 bases from V and 3 bases from J, leaving 11 bases between. CDR3 sequence: CASSNQGRTDTQYF. The CDR3 DNA is TGTGCCAGTAGTAATCAGGGTCGGACAGATACGCAGTATTTT.

The chain links TRBV14 to TRBJ1-5, with a tentative D call TRBD1 (5 bases). Trimming shortened V by 0 bases and J by 7 bases, and 10 bases separated the two germline ends. Germline CDR1 SGHDN, CDR2 FVKESK. The CDR3 loop spans 14 amino acids. The CDR3 reads CASSQDRVGQPQHF. CDR3 nucleotides: TGTGCCAGCAGCCAAGACAGGGTTGGACAGCCCCAGCATTTT. Full variable domain (rest looked up from reference TRBV14 and TRBJ1-5): EAGVTQFPSHSVIEKGQTVTLRCDPISGHDNLYWYRRVMGKEIKFLLHFVKESKQDESGMPNNRFLAERTGGTYSTLKVQPAELEDSGVYFCASSQDRVGQPQHFGDGTRLSIL.

The sample holds one count of this clone. The chain recombines TRBV14 with TRBJ1-3, with D hard to call. The CDR3 extends over 15 amino acids. V was cut by 5 bases and J by 7 bases, with 18 bases left in between. The V gene's germline CDR1 is SGHDN and CDR2 FVKESK. The CDR3 spells CASSYQIHTGNTIYF. CDR3 coding DNA: TGTGCCAGCAGCTACCAGATCCATACCGGGAACACCATATATTTT. Looking up the rest from reference TRBV14 and TRBJ1-3 gives the full variable domain: EAGVTQFPSHSVIEKGQTVTLRCDPISGHDNLYWYRRVMGKEIKFLLHFVKESKQDESGMPNNRFLAERTGGTYSTLKVQPAELEDSGVYFCASSYQIHTGNTIYFGEGSWLTVV.

The chain is built from TRBV7-2 and TRBJ1-5; D ambiguous. The CDR3 runs to 13 residues. From germline, CDR1 is SGHTA and CDR2 FQGNSA. The V end was cut by 1 base, the J end by 7 bases, with 8 bases between. The CDR3 here is CASSLGQGQPQHF. For the CDR3, the DNA is TGTGCCAGCAGCTTAGGTCAAGGCCAGCCCCAGCATTTT.

The chain joins TRBV21-1 to TRBJ2-1; TRBD2, the table's D call, was not compared with the DNA. TRBV21-1 is listed as a pseudogene. The CDR3 loop spans 17 amino acids. The CDR3 here is CASSKDRRGATVDEQFF. The CDR3 bases are TGTGCCAGCAGCAAAGATAGGCGGGGGGCCACTGTGGATGAGCAGTTCTTC.